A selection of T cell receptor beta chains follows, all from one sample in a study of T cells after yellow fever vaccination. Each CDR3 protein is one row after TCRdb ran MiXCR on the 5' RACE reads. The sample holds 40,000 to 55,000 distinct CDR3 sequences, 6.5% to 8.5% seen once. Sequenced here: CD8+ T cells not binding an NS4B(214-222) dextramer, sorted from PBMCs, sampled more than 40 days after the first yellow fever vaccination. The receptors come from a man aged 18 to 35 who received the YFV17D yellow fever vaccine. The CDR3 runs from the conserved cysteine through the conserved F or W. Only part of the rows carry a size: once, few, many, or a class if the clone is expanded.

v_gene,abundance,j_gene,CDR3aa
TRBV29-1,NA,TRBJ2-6,CSVEAGGLSGANVLTF
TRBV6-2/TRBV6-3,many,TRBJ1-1,CATGTGGTEAFF
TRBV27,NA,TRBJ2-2,CASTHSLAGANTGELFF
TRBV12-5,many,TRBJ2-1,CASTRRDGGRNEQFF
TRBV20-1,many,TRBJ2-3,CSAPRSTDTQYF
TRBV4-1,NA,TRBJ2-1,CASSPRAGGNNEQFF
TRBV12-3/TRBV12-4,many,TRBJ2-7,CASSYTYEQYF
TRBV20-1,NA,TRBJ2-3,CSARDGVVGETSTDTQYF
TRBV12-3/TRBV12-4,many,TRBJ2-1,CASGTSGGYNEQFF
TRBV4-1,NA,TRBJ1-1,CASSREPMNTEAFF
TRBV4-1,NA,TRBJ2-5,CASSQVSGGRETQYF
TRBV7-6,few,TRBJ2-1,CASTDTWGVGNEQFF
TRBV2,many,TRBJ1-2,CASRGRGLDYGYTF
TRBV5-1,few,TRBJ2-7,CASKKPGTGDEHYEQYF
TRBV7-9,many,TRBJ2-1,CASSASGGYNEQFF
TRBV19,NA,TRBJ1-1,CASGYPNTEAFF
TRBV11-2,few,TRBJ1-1,CASSLDSGTVSTEAFF
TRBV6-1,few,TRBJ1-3,CASSDRTMGNTIYF
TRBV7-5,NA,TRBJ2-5,CGSVPAAREQKRGGQETQYF
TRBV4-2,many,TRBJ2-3,CASSFSGTSTDTQYF
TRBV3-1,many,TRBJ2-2,CASSQSGGGTDTGELFF
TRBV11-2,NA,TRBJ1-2,CASSPHGGAYGYTF
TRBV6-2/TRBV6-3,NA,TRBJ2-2,CASSYSTSGGSTTGELFF
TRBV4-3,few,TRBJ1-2,CASSQVVWGAGYTF
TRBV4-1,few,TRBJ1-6,CASSQVQGTSYSPLHF
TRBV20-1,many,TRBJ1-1,CSARDYRSQFGHTEAFF
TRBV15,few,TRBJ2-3,CATSILSGGTQYF
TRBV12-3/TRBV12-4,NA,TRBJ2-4,CASSFSGGTDIQYF
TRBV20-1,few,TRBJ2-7,CSATGGDSYEQYF
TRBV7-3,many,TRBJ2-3,CASSLTWDRGNSTDTQYF
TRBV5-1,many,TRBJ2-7,CASSPRDRSYEQYF
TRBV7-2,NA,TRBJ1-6,CASSFRDSSPLHF
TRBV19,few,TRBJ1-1,CASSIDVLDTENTEAFF
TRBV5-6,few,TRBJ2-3,CASSLAASGGGTGTTDTQYF
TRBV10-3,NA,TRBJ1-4,CAISELDSGNEKLFF
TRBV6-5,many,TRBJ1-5,CASSQEGAGQPQHF
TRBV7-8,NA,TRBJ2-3,CASSKFTDTQYF
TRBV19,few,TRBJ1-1,CASRAGTVTEAFF
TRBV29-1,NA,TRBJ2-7,CSAHVGYEQYF
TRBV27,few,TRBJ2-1,CASTEAGGSGYNEQFF
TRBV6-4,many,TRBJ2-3,CASSALGGATDTQYF
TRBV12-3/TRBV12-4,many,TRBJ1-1,CASSLLQGYTEAFF
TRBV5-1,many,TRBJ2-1,CASSWGGGPHNEQFF
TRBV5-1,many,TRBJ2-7,CASSPRGTASYEQYF
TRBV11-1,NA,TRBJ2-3,CASSLRRGGPGLVRTDTQYF
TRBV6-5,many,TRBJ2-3,CASSLAGGRTDTQYF
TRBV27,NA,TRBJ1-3,CASSLGVGSGNTIYF
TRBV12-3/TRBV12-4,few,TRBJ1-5,CASSPLVGGGRNQPQHF
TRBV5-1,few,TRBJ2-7,CASSLLPSGGHYEQYF
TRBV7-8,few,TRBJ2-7,CASSLSSAEQYF
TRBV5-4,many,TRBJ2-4,CASSSPLAKNIQYF
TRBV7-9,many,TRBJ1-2,CASSFYLGYGYTF
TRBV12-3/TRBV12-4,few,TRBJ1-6,CASSPQGSNSPLHF